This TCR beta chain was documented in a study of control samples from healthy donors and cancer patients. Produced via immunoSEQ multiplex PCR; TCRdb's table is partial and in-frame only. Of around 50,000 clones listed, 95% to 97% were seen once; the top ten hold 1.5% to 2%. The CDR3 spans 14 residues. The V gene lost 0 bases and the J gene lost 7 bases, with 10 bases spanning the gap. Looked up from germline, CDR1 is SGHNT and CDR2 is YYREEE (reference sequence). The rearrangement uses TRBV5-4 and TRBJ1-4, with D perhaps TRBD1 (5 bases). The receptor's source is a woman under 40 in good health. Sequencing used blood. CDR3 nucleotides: TGTGCCAGCAGCTTGGGGGGGGAACTTGAAAAACTGTTTTTT. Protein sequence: CASSLGGELEKLFF.